The clone carrying this TCR beta chain was seen a handful of times. What it binds is not known. Germline values: CDR1 DFQATT, CDR2 SNEGSKA (reference sequence). Trimming removed 2 bases at V and 9 bases at J, with 13 bases between. The CDR3 covers 12 residues. This sample is drawn from a study of identical twins. Only healthy Caucasians were enrolled as donors. Template switching added a universal primer binding site, and final cDNA carried unique molecular identifiers. Each CDR3 protein is one row after TCRdb ran MiXCR on the 5' RACE reads. The sample yields 350,000 to 600,000 distinct CDR3 sequences, over 12% seen once. Study-wide results and caveats: There were fewer insertions in abundant cord blood beta clonotypes, but memory repertoires showed no such pattern. Excess twin sharing in beta out-of-frame sequences was weaker.

This sample was shared with a second study, whose subject was yellow fever vaccine responses in identical twins.

The rearrangement uses TRBV20-1 and TRBJ2-5; D is tentatively TRBD1 or TRBD2 (5 bases each). Specimen: CD4+ T cells sorted from blood. The sequence came from a young woman in good health. The CDR3 DNA follows: TGCAGTGCTAGAAGGACAACTAGGCCCCAGTACTTC. Its translation: CSARRTTRPQYF.